These 21 T cell receptor beta chains came from one sample sequenced in a study of blood T cell repertoires in COVID-19. Clones were read by immunoSEQ multiplex PCR, and TCRdb kept only the in-frame ones, dropping some. The sample lists more than 200,000 clones, around 90% seen once, with about 4% in the top ten. Sequencing used PBMCs or T cells enriched from blood (not recorded which). The receptors come from a woman aged 25 to 39 who had been exposed to COVID-19.

The chain joins TRBV7-3 to TRBJ2-2, with 12 bases matching TRBD1. V gave up 5 bases and J gave up 7 bases; unmatched junction bases: 11. Germline V gives CDR1 SGHTA, CDR2 FQGTGA. The CDR3 spans 17 residues. This CDR3 is CASSLLGQGAGGGELFF. CDR3 coding DNA: TGTGCCAGCAGCCTCCTGGGACAGGGGGCTGGTGGCGGGGAGCTGTTTTTT.

The chain links TRBV3-1 (or the pseudogene TRBV3-2) to TRBJ2-7; D perhaps matches TRBD2 (6 bases). CDR3 size: 14 residues. Per the germline V gene, CDR1 is LGHDT and CDR2 is YNNKEL (reference sequence). V was clipped by 6 bases and J by 0 bases, with 12 bases between them. DNA of the CDR3: TGTGCCAGCAGTCCGGGACTCAGCTCCTACGAGCAGTACTTC. Translated: CASSPGLSSYEQYF.

The rearrangement links TRBV10-3 to TRBJ2-1; possible D gene TRBD1, 7 bases. V lost 4 bases and J lost 9, with 13 bases in between. CDR3 length: 13 amino acids. Germline V CDR1 and CDR2: ENHRY, SYGVKD. CDR3 residues: CAISGSGGSEQFF. The CDR3 region has the DNA TGTGCCATCAGTGGTTCAGGGGGGAGTGAGCAGTTCTTC.

V gene TRBV11-3 combines with J gene TRBJ2-7, with 8 nucleotides matching TRBD2. Germline V CDR1 and CDR2: SGHNT, YENEEA. CDR3 length equals 14 residues. The J segment lost 3 bases and the V segment lost 5 bases, leaving 6 bases of the junction unmatched. This CDR3 is CASSISGESYEQYF. The DNA of the CDR3 is TGTGCCAGCAGCATTAGCGGGGAAAGCTACGAGCAGTACTTC.

The chain has TRBV6-5 and TRBJ1-5; D is unclear. The CDR3 length is 13 residues. Trimming took 6 bases from V and 5 from J, leaving 11 bases between them. The germline V gene encodes CDR1 MNHEY and CDR2 SVGAGI. The CDR3 DNA reads as TGTGCCAGCAGCCCGGTCCCCCATCAGCCCCAGCATTTT. Its translation: CASSPVPHQPQHF.

V and J are TRBV11-2 and TRBJ2-7; D call uncertain. The CDR3 runs 16 residues. V shed 0 bases and J shed 3 bases, with 15 bases lying between them. Germline CDR1 reads SGHAT; CDR2 reads FQNNGV. The CDR3 DNA follows: TGTGCCAGCAGCTTAGAATTGTATAGAACGAACTACGAGCAGTACTTC. This sequence encodes CASSLELYRTNYEQYF.

CDR3 coding DNA: TGTGCCAGCAGTTCGACTAGCGGGAGGGCCCGCCCAAGGGAGCTGTTTTTT. It specifies CASSSTSGRARPRELFF. This sequence joins TRBV28 and TRBJ2-2; 14 nucleotides agree with TRBD2. The CDR3 has 17 residues. V lost 4 bases and J lost 9; bases outside the gene matches: 10. Germline loops: CDR1 MDHEN, CDR2 SYDVKM.

The V and J genes are TRBV3-1 (or the pseudogene TRBV3-2) and TRBJ2-7; TRBD2 might be the D (5 bases). The CDR3 is 17 amino acids. CDR1 and CDR2 from the germline V gene are LGHDT and YNNKEL (reference sequence). Trimming stripped 0 bases from V and 5 bases from J, with 20 bases between. The DNA of the CDR3 is TGTGCCAGCAGCCAAGATCGAGGGTCGAGGGTTCTCGACGAGCAGTACTTC. Its protein product is CASSQDRGSRVLDEQYF.

This chain uses TRBV9 with TRBJ2-7; perhaps TRBD2 as D (6 bases). Trimming left V 0 bases short and J 3 bases short, with 10 bases between. The germline V gene encodes CDR1 SGDLS and CDR2 YYNGEE. This CDR3 is built from 14 residues. The CDR3 DNA reads as TGTGCCAGCAGCGTAGGCGGGACGGTCTACGAGCAGTACTTC. Amino acid sequence: CASSVGGTVYEQYF.

The chain is built from TRBV28 and TRBJ1-1; D unresolved. V dropped 10 bases and J dropped 7 bases, with 13 bases sitting between them. This CDR3 has 11 amino acids. Germline CDR1 is MDHEN and CDR2 is SYDVKM. The CDR3 loop is CATKPANEAFF. The CDR3, as DNA: TGTGCCACCAAGCCTGCTAATGAAGCTTTCTTT. Combining the CDR3 with reference TRBV28 and TRBJ1-1 gives the whole variable domain DVKVTQSSRYLVKRTGEKVFLECVQDMDHENMFWYRQDPGLGLRLIYFSYDVKMKEKGDIPEGYSVSREKKERFSLILESASTNQTSMYLCATKPANEAFFGQGTRLTVV.

The chain combines TRBV6-5 with TRBJ1-3, with D maybe TRBD1 (6 bases). The CDR3 is made up of 15 amino acids. Germline values: CDR1 MNHEY, CDR2 SVGAGI. V was pared by 8 bases and J by 0 bases, with 14 bases between. The CDR3 DNA is TGTGCCAGCCGGGGGGCAGCCAGCTCTGGAAACACCATATATTTT. This codes for CASRGAASSGNTIYF.

The V call is TRBV28, the J call TRBJ1-2; 7 bases align to TRBD1. The CDR3 loop spans 13 amino acids. CDR1 and CDR2 from the germline V gene are MDHEN and SYDVKM. The ends lost 1 base at V and 7 bases at J; junction bases unmatched: 3. The CDR3 coding sequence is TGTGCCAGCAGTTTATTAGGGGGCCCTGGCTACACCTTC. Its translation is CASSLLGGPGYTF.

This clone was recorded only once. CDR3 coding DNA: TGTGCCAGTAGTTTCACCTTGGGAGGGTCGGACACCGGGGAGCTGTTTTTT. It encodes CASSFTLGGSDTGELFF. The V call is TRBV19, the J call TRBJ2-2; 7 bases are shared with TRBD2. From germline, CDR1 is LNHDA and CDR2 SQIVND (reference sequence). The CDR3 is 17 residues long. V was pared by 5 bases and J by 3 bases, with 12 bases of the junction left unmatched.

CDR3 coding DNA: TGTGCCATCAGTGAAACAGGGGGCAATCAGCCCCAGCATTTT. It is translated as CAISETGGNQPQHF. The rearrangement links TRBV10-3 to TRBJ1-5, with 7 bases matching TRBD1. The CDR3 runs to 14 residues. V trimming: 3 bases; J trimming: 2 bases; junction bases outside the gene matches: 1. Germline V gene sequence: CDR1 ENHRY, CDR2 SYGVKD.

The rearrangement links TRBV5-1 to TRBJ2-7, with 7 bases that match TRBD1. This CDR3 region has 14 residues. CDR1 is SGHRS and CDR2 is YFSETQ in the germline V gene. V was pared by 0 bases and J by 3 bases, with 3 bases of the junction left unmatched. DNA of the CDR3: TGCGCCAGCAGCTTGGAGGGGGCCAACTACGAGCAGTACTTC. This gives the protein CASSLEGANYEQYF.

The CDR3 DNA follows: TGTGCCAGCAGCCAAACAGGGGGCGTTGACACCGGGGAGCTGTTTTTT. Translated, it gives CASSQTGGVDTGELFF. The chain links TRBV13 to TRBJ2-2, with 9 bases fitting TRBD1. The CDR3 is made up of 16 amino acids. Germline trimming cut 5 bases from V and 3 bases from J; bases unmatched to any gene: 7. Germline values: CDR1 PRHDT, CDR2 FYEKMQ (reference sequence).

This clone showed up just once. This rearrangement joins TRBV6-5 to TRBJ1-1; 7 nucleotides align to TRBD1. Per the germline V gene, CDR1 is MNHEY and CDR2 is SVGAGI. This CDR3 spans 12 amino acids. V shed 6 bases and J 8 bases; nucleotides not matched to a gene: 6. In nucleotides, the CDR3 is TGTGCCAGCAGCACCAGGACAGGCGAAGCTTTCTTT. Amino acid sequence: CASSTRTGEAFF.

This sequence joins TRBV4-1 and TRBJ2-7; D gene unclear. Trimming pared 1 base from V and 0 bases from J, leaving 7 bases between. This CDR3 is 14 amino acids long. Germline V CDR1 and CDR2: MGHRA, YSYEKL. In DNA, the CDR3 is TGCGCCAGCAGCCAAGGGGCGATCTCCTACGAGCAGTACTTC. Residues: CASSQGAISYEQYF.

This chain links TRBV7-9 with TRBJ1-2; 12 bases map to TRBD1. Germline V gene lookup returns CDR1 SEHNR and CDR2 FQNEAQ (reference sequence). CDR3 length: 16 amino acids. V lost 0 bases to trimming and J lost 8 bases; unmatched junction nucleotides: 7. The CDR3 reads CASSLAPGQGAGGYTF. CDR3 sequence (DNA): TGTGCCAGCAGCTTAGCTCCGGGACAGGGGGCGGGAGGCTACACCTTC. Combining the CDR3 with reference TRBV7-9 and TRBJ1-2 gives the whole variable domain DTGVSQNPRHKITKRGQNVTFRCDPISEHNRLYWYRQTLGQGPEFLTYFQNEAQLEKSRLLSDRFSAERPKGSFSTLEIQRTEQGDSAMYLCASSLAPGQGAGGYTFGSGTRLTVV.

The genes are TRBV28 and TRBJ1-2; no reliable D call. V was trimmed by 4 bases and J by 0 bases, leaving 6 bases between them. The germline V gene has CDR1 MDHEN and CDR2 SYDVKM. CDR3 length equals 13 residues. CDR3 protein: CASSSLPNYGYTF. Written as DNA, the CDR3 is TGTGCCAGCAGTTCCCTCCCTAACTATGGCTACACCTTC.

This sequence joins TRBV24-1 and TRBJ2-3; 8 positions match TRBD1. Germline V gives CDR1 KGHDR, CDR2 SFDVKD. V gave up 3 bases and J gave up 3 bases; unmatched junction bases: 10. The CDR3 has 17 residues. CDR3 region: CATSDETPDRVTDTQYF. CDR3 nucleotides: TGTGCCACCAGTGATGAGACCCCGGACAGGGTAACAGATACGCAGTATTTT.